This is a list of T cell receptor beta chains from one sample in a study of blood T cell repertoires in COVID-19. Produced via immunoSEQ multiplex PCR; TCRdb's table is partial and in-frame only. In the table there are 45,000 to 55,000 clones, just over 90% of which are singletons. The sequenced sample consisted of peripheral blood. Source of these receptors: a woman aged 40 to 55 with active COVID-19. The CDR3 runs from the conserved cysteine through the conserved F or W. Fields, in order: J gene, D gene, clone size, V gene, CDR3 DNA, CDR3 protein. D genes are given only for firm matches. Size is stated for part of the rows, as once, few or many counts, or as a class when the clone is expanded.

TRBJ2-7,TRBD1,NA,TRBV6-5,TGTGCCAGCAGTAACAGACAGGGGGGCGAGCAGTACTTC,CASSNRQGGEQYF
TRBJ2-5,NA,NA,TRBV11-2,TGTGCCAGCAGCGTACGGGTCCGAGAGACCCAGTACTTC,CASSVRVRETQYF
TRBJ2-1,NA,NA,TRBV29-1,TGCAGCGTGGCCACCCGGGATACTTACTACAATGAGCAGTTCTTC,CSVATRDTYYNEQFF
TRBJ2-1,TRBD1,NA,TRBV5-6,TGTGCCAGCAGCTTGTTTGGGGGGACAGGGGCCAATGAGCAGTTCTTC,CASSLFGGTGANEQFF
TRBJ2-7,NA,NA,TRBV4-3,TGCGCCAGCAGCCAAGATAGTGGCTACGAGCAGTACTTC,CASSQDSGYEQYF
TRBJ1-2,TRBD1,NA,TRBV3-1/TRBV3-2,TGTGCCAGCAGCCACCGACAGGGACCATTCTATGGCTACACCTTC,CASSHRQGPFYGYTF
TRBJ2-7,TRBD2,NA,TRBV5-1,TGCGCCAGCAGCCTGGAGGGGCGGGGGGGCTACGAGCAGTACTTC,CASSLEGRGGYEQYF
TRBJ1-1,NA,NA,TRBV7-9,TGTGCCAGCAGTCCCGACACTGGGAACACTGAAGCTTTCTTT,CASSPDTGNTEAFF
TRBJ2-4,NA,few,TRBV27,TGTGCCAGCAGGGAGACGATCATGAACATTCAGTACTTC,CASRETIMNIQYF
TRBJ1-1,TRBD1,NA,TRBV6-5,TGTGCCAGCAGTTGGACAGGGAGGTTGGACACTGAAGCTTTCTTT,CASSWTGRLDTEAFF
TRBJ2-1,TRBD2,NA,TRBV14,TGTGCCAGCAGCCCCTTAGCGGGGTCCTACAATGAGCAGTTCTTC,CASSPLAGSYNEQFF
TRBJ2-7,NA,few,TRBV5-1,TGCGCCAGCAGCAGAGAGGGAGGAGGCGGCTACGAGCAGTACTTC,CASSREGGGGYEQYF
TRBJ1-1,NA,once,TRBV28,TGTGCCAGTTCGATTGACACGATGAACACTGAAGCTTTCTTT,CASSIDTMNTEAFF
TRBJ2-7,TRBD1,NA,TRBV10-3,TGTGCCATCTCAGGGGGCCTTTCCTACGAGCAGTACTTC,CAISGGLSYEQYF
TRBJ1-2,TRBD1,NA,TRBV5-6,TGTGCCAGCAGCCTTACAGGGGTGACTGGCTACACCTTC,CASSLTGVTGYTF
TRBJ2-7,NA,NA,TRBV3-1/TRBV3-2,TGTGCCAGCAGCCCGCAGGGCTCCTACGAGCAGTACTTC,CASSPQGSYEQYF
TRBJ2-7,NA,NA,TRBV6-5,TGTGCCAGCAGTTTACAGGGACCTGGTGGGTACGAGCAGTACTTC,CASSLQGPGGYEQYF
TRBJ2-1,TRBD2,once,TRBV3-1/TRBV3-2,TGTGCCAGCACCAGGACTAGCCTCTCCTACAATGAGCAGTTCTTC,CASTRTSLSYNEQFF
TRBJ1-3,NA,NA,TRBV13,TGTGCCAGCAGCTACGGGACACTCTCTGGAAACACCATATATTTT,CASSYGTLSGNTIYF
TRBJ1-5,TRBD1,NA,TRBV19,TGTGCCAGTAGTATAAGGTCTAGGGGGCAACAGCCCCAGCATTTT,CASSIRSRGQQPQHF
TRBJ1-1,TRBD1,NA,TRBV7-6,TGTGCCAGCAGCAACCTACAGGGGAGTGCTGAAGCTTTCTTT,CASSNLQGSAEAFF
TRBJ1-5,NA,once,TRBV2,TGTGCCAGCAGTCTCGGGGGCGCGGGAGGAAGTCAGCCCCAGCATTTT,CASSLGGAGGSQPQHF
TRBJ2-3,NA,NA,TRBV10-3,TGTGCCATCAGTGAGTCAACAGGGTATACGCAGTATTTT,CAISESTGYTQYF
TRBJ2-3,NA,NA,TRBV2,TGTGCCAGCAGTCCGGGTACTGGTACGCAGTATTTT,CASSPGTGTQYF
TRBJ2-5,TRBD1,once,TRBV18,TGTGCCAGCTCACCGGGACAGGGGACACAAGAGACCCAGTACTTC,CASSPGQGTQETQYF
TRBJ2-3,NA,NA,TRBV18,TGTGCCAGCTCCGTGACTATTGGATTCGCAGATACGCAGTATTTT,CASSVTIGFADTQYF
TRBJ2-1,NA,NA,TRBV5-8,TGTGCCAGCAGCTTCTCCCCGGGGGGCCAGTCGTATGAGCAGTTCTTC,CASSFSPGGQSYEQFF
TRBJ2-3,NA,NA,TRBV3-1/TRBV3-2,TGTGCCAGCAGCCAGTCGGGGGAACGGACAGATACGCAGTATTTT,CASSQSGERTDTQYF
TRBJ2-1,TRBD2,NA,TRBV11-3,TGTGCCAGCAGCACCCGACTAGCGGGGGCTCACAATGAGCAGTTCTTC,CASSTRLAGAHNEQFF
TRBJ2-2,TRBD1,NA,TRBV11-2,TGTGCCAGCAGCTTAGCCAGGGACAGGGGGACCGGGGAGCTGTTTTTT,CASSLARDRGTGELFF